The clone carrying this T cell receptor (beta chain) was seen only a few times. This sample was included in a study of identical twins. TCRdb processed the 5' RACE reads anew with MiXCR; each CDR3 protein has one entry. The sample shows some 590,000 distinct CDR3 sequences, approximately 9.6% of them seen only once. This CDR3 is built from 15 residues. J lost 4 bases, V lost 1 base, and 5 bases had no gene match. CDR1 LGHDT and CDR2 YNNKEL come from the germline V gene (reference sequence). These data were likewise used in another study, on yellow fever vaccine responses in identical twins.

The sequenced sample consisted of PBMCs. The clonotype originates from a woman in her late teens or twenties in good health. This rearrangement joins TRBV3-1 to TRBJ2-5; 8 nucleotides line up with TRBD2. CDR3 protein: CASSQVGGASETQYF. For the CDR3, the DNA is TGTGCCAGCAGCCAAGTCGGGGGGGCCTCAGAGACCCAGTACTTC.